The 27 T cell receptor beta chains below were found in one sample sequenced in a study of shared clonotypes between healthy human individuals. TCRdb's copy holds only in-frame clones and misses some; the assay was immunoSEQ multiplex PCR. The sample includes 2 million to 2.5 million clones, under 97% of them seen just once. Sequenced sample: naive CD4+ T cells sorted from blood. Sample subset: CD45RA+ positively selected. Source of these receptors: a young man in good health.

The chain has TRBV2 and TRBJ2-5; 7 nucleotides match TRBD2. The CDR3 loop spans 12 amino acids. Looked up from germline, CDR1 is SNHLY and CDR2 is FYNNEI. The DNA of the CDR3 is TGTGCTAACGGGGGAGGGCCGGAGACCCAGTACTTC. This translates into CANGGGPETQYF.

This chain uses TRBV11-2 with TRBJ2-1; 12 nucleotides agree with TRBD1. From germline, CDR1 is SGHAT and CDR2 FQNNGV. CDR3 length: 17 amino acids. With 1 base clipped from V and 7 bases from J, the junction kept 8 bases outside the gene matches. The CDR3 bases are TGTGCCAGCAGCTTAGTATCTGGGACAGGGGGCAGGAATGAGCAGTTCTTC. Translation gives CASSLVSGTGGRNEQFF. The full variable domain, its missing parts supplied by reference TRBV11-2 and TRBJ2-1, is EAGVAQSPRYKIIEKRQSVAFWCNPISGHATLYWYQQILGQGPKLLIQFQNNGVVDDSQLPKDRFSAERLKGVDSTLKIQPAKLEDSAVYLCASSLVSGTGGRNEQFFGPGTRLTVL.

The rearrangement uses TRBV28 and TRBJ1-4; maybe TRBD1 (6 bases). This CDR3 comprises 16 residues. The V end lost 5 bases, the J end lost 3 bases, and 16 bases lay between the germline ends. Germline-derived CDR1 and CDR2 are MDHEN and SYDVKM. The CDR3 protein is CASSPPYRAANEKLFF. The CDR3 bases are TGTGCCAGCAGTCCTCCCTACAGGGCCGCTAATGAAAAACTGTTTTTT.

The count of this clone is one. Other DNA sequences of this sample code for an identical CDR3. The CDR3 here is CASSLAPGQGAYEQYF. The CDR3 DNA sequence: TGCGCCAGCAGCTTGGCCCCAGGACAGGGGGCCTACGAGCAGTACTTC. The chain combines TRBV5-1 with TRBJ2-7; 10 nucleotides match TRBD1. The CDR3 runs to 16 residues. Per germline, CDR1 SGHRS and CDR2 YFSETQ. V gave up 0 bases and J gave up 2 bases; unmatched junction bases: 5.

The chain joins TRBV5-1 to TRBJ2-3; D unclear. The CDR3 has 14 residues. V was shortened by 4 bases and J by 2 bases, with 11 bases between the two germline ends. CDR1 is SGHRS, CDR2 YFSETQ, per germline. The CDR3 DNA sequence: TGCGCCAGCAGCCTGGTGGTTAACACAGATACGCAGTATTTT. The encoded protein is CASSLVVNTDTQYF.

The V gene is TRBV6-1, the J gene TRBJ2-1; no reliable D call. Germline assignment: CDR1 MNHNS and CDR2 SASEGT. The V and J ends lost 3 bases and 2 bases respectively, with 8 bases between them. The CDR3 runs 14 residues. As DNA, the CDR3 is TGTGCCAGCAGTGATCTGTATACCTACAATGAGCAGTTCTTC. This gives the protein CASSDLYTYNEQFF.

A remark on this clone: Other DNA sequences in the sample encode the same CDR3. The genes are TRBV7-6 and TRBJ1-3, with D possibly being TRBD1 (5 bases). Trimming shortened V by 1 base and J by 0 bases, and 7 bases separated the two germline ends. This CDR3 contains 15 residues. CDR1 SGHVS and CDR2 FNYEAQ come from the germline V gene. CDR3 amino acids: CASSLEGASGNTIYF. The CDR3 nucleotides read TGTGCCAGCAGCTTAGAAGGGGCCTCTGGAAACACCATATATTTT.

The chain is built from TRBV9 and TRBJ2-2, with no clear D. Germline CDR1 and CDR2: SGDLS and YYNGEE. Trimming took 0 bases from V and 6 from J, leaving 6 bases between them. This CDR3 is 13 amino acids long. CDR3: CASSVVFSGELFF. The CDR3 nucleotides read TGTGCCAGCAGCGTAGTGTTTTCCGGGGAGCTGTTTTTT.

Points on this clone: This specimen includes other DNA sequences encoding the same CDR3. The CDR3 is CASSLSSGNTDTQYF. CDR3 nucleotide sequence: TGTGCCAGCAGCTTATCTAGCGGGAACACAGATACGCAGTATTTT. The chain recombines TRBV7-9 with TRBJ2-3; 9 bases fit TRBD2. V shed 2 bases, J shed 2 bases, and the junction held 2 bases outside the gene matches. CDR1 is SEHNR and CDR2 is FQNEAQ in the germline V gene (reference sequence). CDR3 length: 15 amino acids.

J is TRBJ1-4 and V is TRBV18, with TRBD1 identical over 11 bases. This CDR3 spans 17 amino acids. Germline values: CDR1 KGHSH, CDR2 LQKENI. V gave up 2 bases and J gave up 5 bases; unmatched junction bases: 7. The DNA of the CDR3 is TGTGCCAGCTCACCAGTAAGGACAGGGGGCACGAATGAAAAACTGTTTTTT. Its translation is CASSPVRTGGTNEKLFF.

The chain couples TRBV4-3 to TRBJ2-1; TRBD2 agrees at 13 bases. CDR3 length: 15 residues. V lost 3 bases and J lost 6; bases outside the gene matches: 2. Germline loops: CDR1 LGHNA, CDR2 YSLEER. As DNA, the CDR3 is TGCGCCAGCAGCCAGGGACTAGCGGGATTCAATGAGCAGTTCTTC. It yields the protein CASSQGLAGFNEQFF.

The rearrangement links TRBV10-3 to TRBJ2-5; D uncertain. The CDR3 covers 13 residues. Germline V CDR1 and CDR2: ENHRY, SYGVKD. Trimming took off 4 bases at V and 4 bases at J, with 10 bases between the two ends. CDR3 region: CAISGDPRETQYF. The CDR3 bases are TGTGCCATCAGTGGGGATCCCCGAGAGACCCAGTACTTC.

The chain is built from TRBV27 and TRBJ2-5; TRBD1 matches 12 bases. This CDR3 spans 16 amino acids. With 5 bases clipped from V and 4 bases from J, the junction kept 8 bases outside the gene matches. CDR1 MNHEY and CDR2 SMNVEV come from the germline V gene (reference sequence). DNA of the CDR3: TGTGCCAGCAGTCTTTCCGGGACAGGGGGCCGAGAGACCCAGTACTTC. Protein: CASSLSGTGGRETQYF.

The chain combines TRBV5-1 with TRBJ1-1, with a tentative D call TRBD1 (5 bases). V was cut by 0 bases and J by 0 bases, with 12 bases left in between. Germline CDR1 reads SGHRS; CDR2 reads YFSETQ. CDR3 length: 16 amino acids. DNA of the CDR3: TGCGCCAGCAGCTTGGGAGCAGGGACCTTGAACACTGAAGCTTTCTTT. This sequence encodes CASSLGAGTLNTEAFF. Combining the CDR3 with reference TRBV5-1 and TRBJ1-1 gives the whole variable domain KAGVTQTPRYLIKTRGQQVTLSCSPISGHRSVSWYQQTPGQGLQFLFEYFSETQRNKGNFPGRFSGRQFSNSRSEMNVSTLELGDSALYLCASSLGAGTLNTEAFFGQGTRLTVV.

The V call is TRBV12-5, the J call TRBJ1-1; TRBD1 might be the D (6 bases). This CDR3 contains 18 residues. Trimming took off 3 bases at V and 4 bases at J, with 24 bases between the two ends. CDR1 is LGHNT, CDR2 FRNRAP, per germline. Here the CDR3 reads CASGLDLTGIVMSTEAFF. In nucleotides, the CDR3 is TGTGCTAGTGGTTTAGACCTAACAGGGATAGTGATGTCCACTGAAGCTTTCTTT.

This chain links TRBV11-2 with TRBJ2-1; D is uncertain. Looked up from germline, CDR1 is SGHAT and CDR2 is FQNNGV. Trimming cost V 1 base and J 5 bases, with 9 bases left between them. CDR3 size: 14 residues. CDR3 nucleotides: TGTGCCAGCAGCTTAGTGGCGGCTAACAATGAGCAGTTCTTC. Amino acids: CASSLVAANNEQFF.

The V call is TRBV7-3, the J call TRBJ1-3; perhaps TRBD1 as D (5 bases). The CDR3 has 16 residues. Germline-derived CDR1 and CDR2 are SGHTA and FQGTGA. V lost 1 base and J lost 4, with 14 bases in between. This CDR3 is CASSLIGQGAGNTIYF. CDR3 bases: TGTGCCAGCAGCTTAATCGGGCAGGGCGCCGGAAACACCATATATTTT.

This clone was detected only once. CDR3: CASSLGSGDITEAFF. The DNA of the CDR3 is TGTGCCAGCTCACTAGGCTCAGGGGACATCACTGAAGCTTTCTTT. The chain joins TRBV18 to TRBJ1-1; TRBD1 is a possible D gene (6 bases). With 4 bases removed from V and 4 bases from J, the gap between germline ends came to 16 bases. Germline CDR1 reads KGHSH; CDR2 reads LQKENI. CDR3 length: 15 amino acids.

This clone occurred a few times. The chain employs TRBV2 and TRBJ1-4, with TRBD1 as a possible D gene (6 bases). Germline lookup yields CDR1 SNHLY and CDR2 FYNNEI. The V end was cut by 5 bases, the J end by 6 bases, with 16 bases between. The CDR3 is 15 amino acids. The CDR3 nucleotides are TGTGCCAGCAGTTCAGGACAGCTCATATATGAAAAACTGTTTTTT. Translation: CASSSGQLIYEKLFF.

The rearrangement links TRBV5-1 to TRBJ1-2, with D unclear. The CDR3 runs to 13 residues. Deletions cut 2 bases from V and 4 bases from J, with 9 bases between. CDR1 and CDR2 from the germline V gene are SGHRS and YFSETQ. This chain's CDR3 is CASSFETRYGYTF. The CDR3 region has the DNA TGCGCCAGCAGCTTCGAAACCCGCTATGGCTACACCTTC. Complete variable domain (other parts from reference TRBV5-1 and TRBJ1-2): KAGVTQTPRYLIKTRGQQVTLSCSPISGHRSVSWYQQTPGQGLQFLFEYFSETQRNKGNFPGRFSGRQFSNSRSEMNVSTLELGDSALYLCASSFETRYGYTFGSGTRLTVV.

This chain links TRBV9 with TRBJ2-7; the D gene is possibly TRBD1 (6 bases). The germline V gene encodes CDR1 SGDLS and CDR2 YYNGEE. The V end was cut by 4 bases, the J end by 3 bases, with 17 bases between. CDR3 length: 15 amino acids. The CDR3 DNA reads TGTGCCAGCAGCTTAAGACAGGAATCGGTCTACGAGCAGTACTTC. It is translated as CASSLRQESVYEQYF.

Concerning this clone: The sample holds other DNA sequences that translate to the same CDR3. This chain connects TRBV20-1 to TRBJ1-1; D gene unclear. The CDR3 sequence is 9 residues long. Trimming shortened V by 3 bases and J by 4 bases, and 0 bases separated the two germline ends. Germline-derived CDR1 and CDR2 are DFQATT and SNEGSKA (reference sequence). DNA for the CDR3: TGCAGTGCTAGCACTGAAGCTTTCTTT. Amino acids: CSASTEAFF.

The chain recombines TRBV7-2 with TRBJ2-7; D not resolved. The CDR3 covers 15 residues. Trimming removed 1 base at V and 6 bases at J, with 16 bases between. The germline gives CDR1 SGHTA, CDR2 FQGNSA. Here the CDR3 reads CASSLVYVGSVEQYF. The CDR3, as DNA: TGTGCCAGCAGCTTAGTTTATGTGGGATCCGTCGAGCAGTACTTC.

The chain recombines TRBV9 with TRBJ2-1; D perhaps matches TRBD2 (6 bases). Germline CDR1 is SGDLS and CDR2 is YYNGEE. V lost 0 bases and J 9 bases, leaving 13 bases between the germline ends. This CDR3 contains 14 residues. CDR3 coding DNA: TGTGCCAGCAGCGTAGGGGACTGGCCCGGTGAGCAGTTCTTC. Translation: CASSVGDWPGEQFF.

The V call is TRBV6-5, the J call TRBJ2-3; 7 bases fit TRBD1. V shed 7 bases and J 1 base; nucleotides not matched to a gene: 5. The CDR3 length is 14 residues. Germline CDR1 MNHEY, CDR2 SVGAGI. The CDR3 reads CASTRDSGTDTQYF. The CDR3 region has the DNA TGTGCCAGCACCCGGGACAGTGGCACAGATACGCAGTATTTT.

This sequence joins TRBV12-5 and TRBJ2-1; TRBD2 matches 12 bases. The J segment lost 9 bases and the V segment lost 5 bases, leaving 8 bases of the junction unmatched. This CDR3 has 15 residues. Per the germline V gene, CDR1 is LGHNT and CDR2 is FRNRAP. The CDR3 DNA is TGTGCTAGTGGTGATGATCTAGCGGGAGGGAGTGAGCAGTTCTTC. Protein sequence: CASGDDLAGGSEQFF.

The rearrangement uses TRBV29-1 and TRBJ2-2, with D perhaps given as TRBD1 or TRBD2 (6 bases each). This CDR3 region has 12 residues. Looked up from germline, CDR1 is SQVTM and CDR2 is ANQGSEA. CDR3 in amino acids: CGGGPATGELFF. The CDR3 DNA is TGCGGAGGGGGGCCGGCCACCGGGGAGCTGTTTTTT.